The 27 T cell receptor beta chains listed next were all sequenced from one sample in a study of identical twins (dated by TCRdb to between 2015 and 2016). Library method: 5' RACE. Sequenced on an Illumina HiSeq 2000. The public reads were reprocessed in TCRdb via fastp at Q25 and MiXCR, keeping in-frame beta chains. For every CDR3 protein sequence, its rows merge into one entry that carries the most common genes and DNA. The sample yields 450,000 to 500,000 distinct CDR3 sequences; 13% to 15% were counted once. The ten largest clones represent about 0.97% of the sample. The same sample was also used in a study of yellow fever vaccine responses in identical twins.

Specimen: CD4+ T cells sorted from blood. The receptor set was obtained from a woman between 18 and 30 years old in good health.

The table lists this clonotype with a few counts. The chain links TRBV7-2 to TRBJ2-5; 7 bases match TRBD1. CDR1 SGHTA and CDR2 FQGNSA come from the germline V gene. The CDR3 covers 14 residues. Trimming took 3 bases from V and 5 from J; bases not matched to a gene: 6. CDR3 coding DNA: TGTGCCAGCAGCTTCAACAGGGGTGGGGAGACCCAGTACTTC. It codes for CASSFNRGGETQYF.

This clonotype occurred a few times. This rearrangement joins TRBV12-5 to TRBJ2-1; 11 positions agree with TRBD2. Germline trimming cut 5 bases from V and 4 bases from J; bases unmatched to any gene: 4. Germline V gene data show CDR1 as LGHNT and CDR2 as FRNRAP. This CDR3 has 15 residues. The DNA of the CDR3 is TGTGCTAGTGGTATCCTAGCGGGGGGTTACAATGAGCAGTTCTTC. Translating gives CASGILAGGYNEQFF.

Only a few counts were recorded for this clonotype. The chain couples TRBV30 to TRBJ2-3; TRBD2 aligns across 11 bases. The germline V gene encodes CDR1 GTSNPN and CDR2 SVGIG (reference sequence). The CDR3 length is 14 residues. Trimming took 2 bases from V and 3 from J; bases not matched to a gene: 1. CDR3 sequence reads: CAWSLAGGTDTQYF. CDR3 DNA: TGTGCCTGGAGTTTAGCGGGAGGGACAGATACGCAGTATTTT.

This clonotype was detected a few times. The chain links TRBV7-2 to TRBJ2-3; D gene ambiguous. Germline CDR1 SGHTA, CDR2 FQGNSA. This CDR3 contains 16 residues. V shed 5 bases and J shed 0 bases, with 15 bases lying between them. The CDR3 sequence: CASSNPVWGSTDTQYF. CDR3 coding DNA: TGTGCCAGCAGCAACCCGGTTTGGGGTAGCACAGATACGCAGTATTTT.

The CDR3 region is CASSQGQGLVTEAFF. CDR3 in DNA: TGTGCCAGCAGCCAGGGACAGGGATTGGTCACTGAAGCTTTCTTT. The chain has TRBV7-8 and TRBJ1-1, with 9 bases lining up with TRBD1. J lost 4 bases, V lost 5 bases, and 8 bases had no gene match. Looked up from germline, CDR1 is SGHVS and CDR2 is FQNEAQ. CDR3 length: 15 residues.

This CDR3 reads CASRPGRAGSSQGYTF. For the CDR3, the DNA is TGCGCCAGCAGACCCGGGCGCGCGGGGTCCTCCCAGGGCTACACCTTC. The rearrangement links TRBV5-1 to TRBJ1-2; D is unresolved. CDR3 length: 16 residues. The V end was cut by 5 bases, the J end by 8 bases, with 25 bases between. Germline CDR1 and CDR2: SGHRS and YFSETQ.

This clonotype was picked up a small number of times. The rearrangement joins TRBV29-1 to TRBJ1-1; 7 bases match TRBD1. J lost 1 base, V lost 5 bases, and 7 bases had no gene match. CDR3 length: 14 residues. Germline assignment: CDR1 SQVTM and CDR2 ANQGSEA. The chain's CDR3 is CSVTTTGRNTEAFF. The CDR3 DNA reads as TGCAGCGTTACTACGACAGGGAGGAACACTGAAGCTTTCTTT.

The table lists this clonotype with many counts. V is TRBV13 and J is TRBJ1-2, with TRBD1 as a possible D gene (5 bases). There are 15 residues in the CDR3. V was pared by 5 bases and J by 4 bases, with 17 bases between. Germline V CDR1 and CDR2: PRHDT, FYEKMQ (reference sequence). CDR3 sequence (DNA): TGTGCCAGCAGCACCCAATACCGGGACCGCTATGGCTACACCTTC. Residues: CASSTQYRDRYGYTF.

There are a few counts of this clonotype. The chain joins TRBV6-1 to TRBJ2-7, with 10 bases lining up with TRBD1. Trimming took 6 bases from V and 7 from J; bases not matched to a gene: 6. Germline V gene sequence: CDR1 MNHNS, CDR2 SASEGT. The CDR3 spans 13 residues. This chain's CDR3 is CASREEGQGEQYF. Written as DNA, the CDR3 is TGTGCCAGCAGGGAGGAGGGACAGGGGGAGCAGTACTTC.

This sequence joins TRBV11-3 and TRBJ2-7; D not resolved. The germline V and J ends were trimmed by 6 bases and 5 bases, with 14 bases remaining between them. The CDR3 has 13 amino acids. CDR1 and CDR2 (germline): SGHNT, YENEEA. The CDR3 loop is CASSRTADHEQYF. Here the CDR3 DNA reads TGTGCCAGCAGTCGAACGGCAGACCACGAGCAGTACTTC.

This clonotype has just a few counts. The chain couples TRBV27 to TRBJ2-7; no definite D call. CDR1 and CDR2 (germline): MNHEY, SMNVEV (reference sequence). The germline V and J ends were trimmed by 4 bases and 4 bases, with 20 bases remaining between them. The CDR3 runs to 16 residues. CDR3 sequence (DNA): TGTGCCAGCAGTTCCGGATCTCCACCGATGGGGTACGAGCAGTACTTC. Protein product: CASSSGSPPMGYEQYF.

A few counts support this clonotype. The V and J genes are TRBV4-3 and TRBJ2-5, with D possibly matching TRBD1 (7 bases). The germline V and J ends were trimmed by 4 bases and 5 bases, with 20 bases remaining between them. This CDR3 contains 16 residues. Germline loops: CDR1 LGHNA, CDR2 YSLEER. This chain's CDR3 is CASSPIGSGGGETQYF. The DNA of the CDR3 is TGCGCCAGCAGCCCAATAGGTTCAGGGGGAGGTGAGACCCAGTACTTC.

The chain is built from TRBV10-3 and TRBJ2-5; 9 bases map to TRBD2. Trimming took 10 bases from V and 4 from J; bases not matched to a gene: 7. From germline, CDR1 is ENHRY and CDR2 SYGVKD. The CDR3 is 13 amino acids. The DNA of the CDR3 is TGTGCCACACAGGGACTAGCTGGAGAGACCCAGTACTTC. It yields the protein CATQGLAGETQYF.

V gene TRBV6-2 or TRBV6-3 combines with J gene TRBJ1-1, with D possibly TRBD1 on 5 matching bases. CDR3 length: 16 residues. Trimming took off 2 bases at V and 1 base at J, with 14 bases between the two ends. Germline assignment: CDR1 MNHEY and CDR2 SVGEGT. For the CDR3, the DNA is TGTGCCAGCAGTTACGGGACCAGACCGACGAACACTGAAGCTTTCTTT. Its translation is CASSYGTRPTNTEAFF.

There are many counts of this clonotype. This chain connects TRBV29-1 to TRBJ2-3, with D perhaps being TRBD1 or TRBD2 (5 bases each). Germline V CDR1 and CDR2: SQVTM, ANQGSEA. V shed 7 bases and J shed 2 bases, with 13 bases lying between them. The CDR3 covers 13 residues. Here the CDR3 reads CSDPGRITDTQYF. The CDR3 DNA follows: TGCAGCGATCCGGGACGGATCACAGATACGCAGTATTTT.

J is TRBJ2-7 and V is TRBV7-9; D tentatively fits TRBD1 or TRBD2 (5 bases each). This CDR3 spans 14 amino acids. Per the germline V gene, CDR1 is SEHNR and CDR2 is FQNEAQ (reference sequence). Trimming took off 5 bases at V and 2 bases at J, with 13 bases between the two ends. This CDR3 reads CASSLGTPTYEQYF. The CDR3 DNA reads TGTGCCAGCAGCCTCGGGACGCCCACCTACGAGCAGTACTTC.

This sequence joins TRBV4-3 and TRBJ2-7; D perhaps matches TRBD2 (5 bases). The germline CDR1 and CDR2 sequences are LGHNA and YSLEER. The CDR3 has 16 residues. V lost 1 base and J lost 0, with 13 bases in between. CDR3 in DNA: TGCGCCAGCAGCCAAGCTCTGGTAGCGTTCTCCTACGAGCAGTACTTC. This translates into CASSQALVAFSYEQYF.

This chain links TRBV24-1 with TRBJ1-3, with a possible D match to TRBD1 (5 bases). The V end lost 3 bases, the J end lost 0 bases, and 8 bases lay between the germline ends. This CDR3 region has 15 residues. The germline gives CDR1 KGHDR, CDR2 SFDVKD. The CDR3 loop reads CATSDRGNSGNTIYF. In nucleotides, the CDR3 is TGTGCCACCAGTGATCGGGGGAACTCTGGAAACACCATATATTTT.

This clonotype occurred a few times. This chain uses TRBV7-2 with TRBJ2-3; 9 bases map to TRBD2. CDR3 length: 17 amino acids. Germline trimming cut 5 bases from V and 4 bases from J; bases unmatched to any gene: 13. Germline V gene sequence: CDR1 SGHTA, CDR2 FQGNSA. The CDR3 is CASSPGRGRAESDTQYF. The CDR3 nucleotides read TGTGCCAGCAGCCCTGGGCGCGGGAGGGCCGAGTCAGATACGCAGTATTTT.

With regard to this clonotype: One end of the junction fails to match germline, which may point to a read error. DNA of the CDR3: TGTACCATCAGTGGGGGGGGGCCAGGCACAGATACGCAGTATTTT. Its protein is CTISGGGPGTDTQYF. This chain joins TRBV10-3 and TRBJ2-3, with D possibly being TRBD2 (7 bases). Germline lookup yields CDR1 ENHRY and CDR2 SYGVKD. CDR3 length: 15 amino acids.

The J gene is TRBJ2-3, the V gene TRBV5-1; 9 nucleotides match TRBD2. Germline V gene lookup returns CDR1 SGHRS and CDR2 YFSETQ. J lost 2 bases, V lost 6 bases, and 16 bases had no gene match. The CDR3 spans 18 residues. CDR3 coding DNA: TGCGCCAGCAACCCCCGGGGACACCGACTAGCGGACACAGATACGCAGTATTTT. Translation: CASNPRGHRLADTDTQYF.

There are many counts of this clonotype. The gene calls are TRBV12-3 or TRBV12-4 and TRBJ2-1, with 10 bases identical to TRBD1. With 5 bases clipped from V and 10 bases from J, the junction kept 11 bases outside the gene matches. This CDR3 region has 15 residues. CDR3 residues: CASSQDRDRGYEQFF. The CDR3 region has the DNA TGTGCCAGCAGTCAGGATCGGGACAGGGGTTACGAGCAGTTCTTC.

This clonotype was recorded at least ten times. CDR3 nucleotide sequence: TGCAGCGGTATAACAGATACGCAGTATTTT. This sequence encodes CSGITDTQYF. V usage is TRBV29-1 and J usage is TRBJ2-3; D gene unclear. The CDR3 extends over 10 amino acids. The germline V and J ends were trimmed by 7 bases and 3 bases, with 5 bases remaining between them. Germline values: CDR1 SQVTM, CDR2 ANQGSEA.

This clonotype was detected only a few times. The V and J genes are TRBV6-5 and TRBJ2-1, with D hard to call. V was pared by 3 bases and J by 0 bases, with 9 bases between. There are 15 residues in the CDR3. Germline assignment: CDR1 MNHEY and CDR2 SVGAGI. CDR3 in amino acids: CASSYGRSSYNEQFF. As DNA, the CDR3 is TGTGCCAGCAGTTATGGAAGGAGCTCCTACAATGAGCAGTTCTTC.

This clonotype showed up just once. The gene calls are TRBV19 and TRBJ2-1; 9 nucleotides line up with TRBD2. Germline CDR1 and CDR2: LNHDA and SQIVND (reference sequence). The CDR3 consists of 16 residues. V gave up 3 bases and J gave up 7 bases; unmatched junction bases: 10. In DNA, the CDR3 is TGTGCCAGTAGTATTAGCGGGGGACTCATTGGGAATGAGCAGTTCTTC. Amino acid sequence: CASSISGGLIGNEQFF.

This chain uses TRBV4-1 with TRBJ2-7, with D perhaps matching TRBD2 (7 bases). This CDR3 comprises 15 residues. V dropped 0 bases and J dropped 3 bases, with 12 bases sitting between them. Germline V gene sequence: CDR1 MGHRA, CDR2 YSYEKL. The DNA for the CDR3 is TGCGCCAGCAGCCAAGATCTGGGGGGGCGCTACGAGCAGTACTTC. Residues: CASSQDLGGRYEQYF.

The chain couples TRBV7-3 to TRBJ2-5, with D perhaps matching TRBD2 (7 bases). V lost 5 bases and J 3 bases, leaving 16 bases between the germline ends. Germline CDR1 and CDR2: SGHTA and FQGTGA. The CDR3 has 15 residues. The CDR3 region has the DNA TGTGCCAGCAGCCCAAACGGGGGGCCAGAAGAGACCCAGTACTTC. Translation gives CASSPNGGPEETQYF.